This T cell receptor beta chain was retrieved from a study of T cells in Graves' hyperthyroidism and ophthalmopathy. Researchers amplified the TCR beta CDR3 regions from RNA transcripts. First-round RT-PCR of the TCR CDR3 relied on the HTBI primer set. One entry per CDR3 protein, called by TCRdb with MiXCR from the multiplex PCR reads. The sample has fewer than 350,000 distinct CDR3 sequences, less than 15% seen once. This CDR3 spans 11 amino acids. Trimming removed 4 bases from V and 4 bases from J, with 7 bases in between. CDR1 and CDR2 (germline): SQVTM, ANQGSEA. This clonotype has at least ten counts.

The sample was blood. The receptor was isolated from a woman in her thirties with Graves' hyperthyroidism that later progressed to Graves' ophthalmopathy. J is TRBJ1-1 and V is TRBV29-1; D remains ambiguous. DNA of the CDR3: TGCAGCGTTGCCCCGAGCACTGAAGCTTTCTTT. Its protein is CSVAPSTEAFF.